The clone carrying this T cell receptor (beta chain) was counted at least ten times. Its antigen is not known. From the RT-PCR reads, TCRdb called clonotypes with MiXCR, one entry per CDR3 protein. The data hold approximately 730,000 distinct CDR3 sequences, with over 11% observed a single time. CDR3 size: 14 residues. CDR1 and CDR2 (germline): SGHRS, YFSETQ. V lost 4 bases to trimming and J lost 2 bases, with 12 bases between them. The data were taken from a study of response to subunit inactivated influenza vaccine. The study's findings and limits: Authors suggested each seasonal influenza vaccination recruits few new T cells.

The clonotype comes from a man in his fifties or sixties who received an inactivated influenza vaccine. The rearrangement links TRBV5-1 to TRBJ2-5; the D gene is possibly TRBD1 (5 bases). Here the sequenced sample was PBMCs from blood, taken less than 15 days before vaccination. The CDR3 DNA sequence: TGCGCCAGCAGCCCATCCCAGGGTCAAGAGACCCAGTACTTC. Its translation is CASSPSQGQETQYF.